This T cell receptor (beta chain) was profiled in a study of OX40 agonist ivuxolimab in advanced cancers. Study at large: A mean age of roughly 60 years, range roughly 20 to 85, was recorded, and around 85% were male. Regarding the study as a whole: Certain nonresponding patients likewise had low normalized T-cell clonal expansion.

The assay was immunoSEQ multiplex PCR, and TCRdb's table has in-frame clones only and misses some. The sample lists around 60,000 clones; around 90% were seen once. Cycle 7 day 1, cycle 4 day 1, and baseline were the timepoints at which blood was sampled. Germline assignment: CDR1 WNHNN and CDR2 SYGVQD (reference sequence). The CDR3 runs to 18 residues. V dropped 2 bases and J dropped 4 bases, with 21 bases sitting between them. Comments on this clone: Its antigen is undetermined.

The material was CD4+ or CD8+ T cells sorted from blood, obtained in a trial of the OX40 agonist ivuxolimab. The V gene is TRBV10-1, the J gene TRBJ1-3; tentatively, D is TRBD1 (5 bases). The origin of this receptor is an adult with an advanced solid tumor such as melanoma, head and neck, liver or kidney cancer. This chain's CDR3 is CASSEHPRDPGGGNTIYF. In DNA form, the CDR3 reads TGCGCCAGCAGTGAGCATCCCCGGGACCCCGGCGGGGGAAACACCATATATTTT.